The 2 T cell receptor beta chains reported below all come from one sample, sequenced in a study of blood T cell repertoires in COVID-19. Produced via immunoSEQ multiplex PCR; TCRdb's table is partial and in-frame only. The sample includes about 100,000 clones, around 74% seen only once; the top ten take over 15%. Sequenced sample: peripheral blood. The receptors stem from a woman of 80 years or more with active or convalescent COVID-19.

The CDR3 coding sequence is TGTGCCAGCAGTTCCCCTCCCTTCACAGATACGCAGTATTTT. It yields the protein CASSSPPFTDTQYF. This chain links TRBV6-2 or TRBV6-3 with TRBJ2-3; D call uncertain. Trimming took 4 bases from V and 2 from J, leaving 10 bases between them. Germline V gene lookup returns CDR1 MNHEY and CDR2 SVGEGT. The CDR3 length is 14 residues.

The genes are TRBV13 and TRBJ2-5; TRBD1 might be the D (6 bases). Germline V gene data show CDR1 as PRHDT and CDR2 as FYEKMQ (reference sequence). This CDR3 spans 16 amino acids. The V end lost 0 bases, the J end lost 7 bases, and 18 bases lay between the germline ends. The CDR3 sequence: CASSLGQGYQRATQYF. The CDR3 region has the DNA TGTGCCAGCAGCTTAGGCCAGGGGTACCAACGGGCGACCCAGTACTTC. Variable domain in full (rest from reference TRBV13 and TRBJ2-5): AAGVIQSPRHLIKEKRETATLKCYPIPRHDTVYWYQQGPGQDPQFLISFYEKMQSDKGSIPDRFSAQQFSDYHSELNMSSLELGDSALYFCASSLGQGYQRATQYFGPGTRLLVL.